The 8 T cell receptor beta chains presented below share a single source sample, sequenced in a study of blood T cells in healthy people across ages. A second 7 to 11 cycle PCR used barcoded and J-beta primers. TCRdb independently ran MiXCR on the 5' RACE reads; one entry per CDR3 protein. There are about 640,000 distinct CDR3 sequences in the sample; around 54% occur only once, and roughly 34% lies in the top ten. The specimen sequenced was blood. The receptors shown here come from a man aged 55 to 69 in good health.

A few counts support this clonotype. The rearrangement joins TRBV7-2 to TRBJ2-1, with D possibly being TRBD1 (6 bases). The CDR3 spans 12 residues. From germline, CDR1 is SGHTA and CDR2 FQGNSA. The V end was cut by 5 bases, the J end by 10 bases, with 12 bases between. The chain's CDR3 is CASSRNQGEQFF. Here the CDR3 DNA reads TGTGCCAGCAGCCGTAACCAGGGGGAGCAGTTCTTC.

The J gene is TRBJ1-6, the V gene TRBV7-2; 7 bases match TRBD1. This CDR3 comprises 19 residues. Germline V lookup: CDR1 SGHTA, CDR2 FQGNSA. Unmatched junction bases numbered 20, after V lost 2 bases and J lost 10 bases. The CDR3 DNA follows: TGTGCCAGCAGCTTAAGGGGGGGTAGGGGACAGACGTTACGGTCACCCCTCCACTTT. Its translation: CASSLRGGRGQTLRSPLHF.

This clonotype was seen a single time. The J gene is TRBJ2-1, the V gene TRBV3-1; 9 nucleotides agree with TRBD2. The length of the CDR3 is 15 residues. CDR1 and CDR2 from the germline V gene are LGHDT and YNNKEL (reference sequence). Trimming removed 1 base from V and 7 bases from J; junction bases left unmatched: 5. DNA for the CDR3: TGTGCCAGCAGCCAAGTGGGCGGGGGGGGTAATGAGCAGTTCTTC. It yields the protein CASSQVGGGGNEQFF.

V and J are TRBV7-2 and TRBJ1-5; 8 bases are shared with TRBD1. Per germline, CDR1 SGHTA and CDR2 FQGNSA. J lost 2 bases, V lost 1 base, and 10 bases had no gene match. The CDR3 has 18 residues. Here the CDR3 reads CASSLGGRQGTRNQPQHF. The CDR3 region has the DNA TGTGCCAGCAGCTTAGGGGGAAGACAGGGGACCCGCAATCAGCCCCAGCATTTT.

The chain joins TRBV4-1 to TRBJ1-2, with D maybe TRBD1 (5 bases). V was pared by 2 bases and J by 5 bases, with 15 bases between. The V gene's germline CDR1 is MGHRA and CDR2 YSYEKL. This CDR3 spans 15 amino acids. In nucleotides, the CDR3 is TGCGCCAGCAGCCAACCCTCGGGGAGGGGTTATGGCTACACCTTC. Its translation: CASSQPSGRGYGYTF.

The rearrangement uses TRBV2 and TRBJ2-5, with D possibly TRBD2 on 5 matching bases. Germline lookup yields CDR1 SNHLY and CDR2 FYNNEI. The V gene lost 1 base and the J gene lost 3 bases, with 9 bases spanning the gap. The CDR3 loop spans 14 amino acids. CDR3 nucleotide sequence: TGTGCCAGCAGTGAAGTAACGAGGGAAGAGACCCAGTACTTC. Its protein product is CASSEVTREETQYF.

The chain couples TRBV28 to TRBJ2-3, with a possible D match to TRBD2 (5 bases). This CDR3 is 14 amino acids long. From germline, CDR1 is MDHEN and CDR2 SYDVKM. Trimming shortened V by 3 bases and J by 4 bases, and 11 bases separated the two germline ends. The DNA for the CDR3 is TGTGCCAGCAGTTTTTCGGGGTCAGCAGATACGCAGTATTTT. Protein sequence: CASSFSGSADTQYF.

The chain combines TRBV6-5 with TRBJ2-1, with a tentative D call TRBD2 (5 bases). This CDR3 region has 15 residues. In germline, CDR1 is MNHEY, CDR2 SVGAGI. Deletions cut 2 bases from V and 8 bases from J, with 16 bases between. CDR3 amino acids: CASSYEPQRRHEQFF. The CDR3 region has the DNA TGTGCCAGCAGTTACGAGCCCCAGCGGCGACATGAGCAGTTCTTC.